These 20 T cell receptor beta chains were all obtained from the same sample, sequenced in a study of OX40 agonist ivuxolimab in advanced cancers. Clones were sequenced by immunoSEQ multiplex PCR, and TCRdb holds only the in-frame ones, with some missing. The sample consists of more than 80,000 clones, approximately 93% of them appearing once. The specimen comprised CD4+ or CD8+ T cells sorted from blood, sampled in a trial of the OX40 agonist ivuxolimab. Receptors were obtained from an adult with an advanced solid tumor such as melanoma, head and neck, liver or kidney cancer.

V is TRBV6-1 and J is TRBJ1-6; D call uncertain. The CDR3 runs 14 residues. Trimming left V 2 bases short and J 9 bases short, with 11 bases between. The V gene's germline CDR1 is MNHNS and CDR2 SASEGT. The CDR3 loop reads CASSERPYGSPLHF. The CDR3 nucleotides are TGTGCCAGCAGTGAACGACCCTACGGTTCACCCCTCCACTTT.

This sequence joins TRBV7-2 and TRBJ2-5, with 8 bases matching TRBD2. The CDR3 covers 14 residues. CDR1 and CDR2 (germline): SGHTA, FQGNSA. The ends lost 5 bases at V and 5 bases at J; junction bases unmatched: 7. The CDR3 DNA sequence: TGTGCCAGCAGCCTTAGCGGGACCAGGGAGACCCAGTACTTC. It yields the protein CASSLSGTRETQYF.

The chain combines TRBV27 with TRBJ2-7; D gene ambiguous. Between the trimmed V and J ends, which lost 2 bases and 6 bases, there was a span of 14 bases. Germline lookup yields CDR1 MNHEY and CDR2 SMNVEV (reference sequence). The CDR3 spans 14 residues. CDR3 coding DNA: TGTGCCAGCAGTTTAGTTCCCATGTCAGTCGAGCAGTACTTC. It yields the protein CASSLVPMSVEQYF.

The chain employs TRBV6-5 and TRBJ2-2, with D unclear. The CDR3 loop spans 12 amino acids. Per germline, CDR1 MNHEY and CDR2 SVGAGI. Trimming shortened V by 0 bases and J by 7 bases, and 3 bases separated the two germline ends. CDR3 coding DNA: TGTGCCAGCAGTTACTCGGGCGGGGAGCTGTTTTTT. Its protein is CASSYSGGELFF.

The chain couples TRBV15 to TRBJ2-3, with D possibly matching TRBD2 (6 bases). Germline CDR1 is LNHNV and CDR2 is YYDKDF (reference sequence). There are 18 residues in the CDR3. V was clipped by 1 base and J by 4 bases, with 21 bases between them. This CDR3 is CATSRGNSGLVGADTQYF. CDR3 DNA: TGTGCCACCAGCAGAGGGAATAGCGGTCTGGTAGGAGCAGATACGCAGTATTTT. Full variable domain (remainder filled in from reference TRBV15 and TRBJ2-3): DAMVIQNPRYQVTQFGKPVTLSCSQTLNHNVMYWYQQKSSQAPKLLFHYYDKDFNNEADTPDNFQSRRPNTSFCFLDIRSPGLGDTAMYLCATSRGNSGLVGADTQYFGPGTRLTVL.

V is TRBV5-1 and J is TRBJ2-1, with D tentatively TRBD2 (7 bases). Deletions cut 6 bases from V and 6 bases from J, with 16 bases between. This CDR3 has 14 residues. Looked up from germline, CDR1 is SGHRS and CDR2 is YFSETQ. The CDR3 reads CASTEQGGSNEQFF. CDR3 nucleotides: TGCGCCAGCACAGAACAGGGCGGGAGCAATGAGCAGTTCTTC. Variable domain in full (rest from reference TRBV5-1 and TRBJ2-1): KAGVTQTPRYLIKTRGQQVTLSCSPISGHRSVSWYQQTPGQGLQFLFEYFSETQRNKGNFPGRFSGRQFSNSRSEMNVSTLELGDSALYLCASTEQGGSNEQFFGPGTRLTVL.

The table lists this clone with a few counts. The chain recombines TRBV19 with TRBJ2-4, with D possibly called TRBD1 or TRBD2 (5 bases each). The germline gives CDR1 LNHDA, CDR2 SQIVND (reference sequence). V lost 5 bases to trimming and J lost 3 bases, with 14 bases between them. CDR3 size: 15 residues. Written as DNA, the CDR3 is TGTGCCAGTAGTCAGCCCGAGAGGGGCAAAAACATTCAGTACTTC. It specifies CASSQPERGKNIQYF.

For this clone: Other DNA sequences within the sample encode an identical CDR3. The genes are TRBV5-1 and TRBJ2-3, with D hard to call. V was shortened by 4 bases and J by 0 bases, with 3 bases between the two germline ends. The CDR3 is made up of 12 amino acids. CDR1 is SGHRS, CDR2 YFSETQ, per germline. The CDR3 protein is CASSLSTDTQYF. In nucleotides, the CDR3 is TGCGCCAGCAGCCTAAGCACAGATACGCAGTATTTT. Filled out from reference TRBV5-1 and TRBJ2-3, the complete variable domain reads KAGVTQTPRYLIKTRGQQVTLSCSPISGHRSVSWYQQTPGQGLQFLFEYFSETQRNKGNFPGRFSGRQFSNSRSEMNVSTLELGDSALYLCASSLSTDTQYFGPGTRLTVL.

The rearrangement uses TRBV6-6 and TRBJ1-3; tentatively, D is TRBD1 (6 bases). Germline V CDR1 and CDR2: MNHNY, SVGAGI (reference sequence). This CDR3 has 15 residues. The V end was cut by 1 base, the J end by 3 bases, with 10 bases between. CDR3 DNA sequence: TGTGCCAGCAGTTACTTGGGGGCTGTTGGAAACACCATATATTTT. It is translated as CASSYLGAVGNTIYF.

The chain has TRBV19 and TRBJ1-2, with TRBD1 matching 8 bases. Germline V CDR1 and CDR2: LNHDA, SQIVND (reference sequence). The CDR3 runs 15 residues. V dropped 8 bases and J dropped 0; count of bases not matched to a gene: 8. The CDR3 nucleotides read TGTGCCAGTGACCCGGGGACAGGTACTAACTATGGCTACACCTTC. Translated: CASDPGTGTNYGYTF.

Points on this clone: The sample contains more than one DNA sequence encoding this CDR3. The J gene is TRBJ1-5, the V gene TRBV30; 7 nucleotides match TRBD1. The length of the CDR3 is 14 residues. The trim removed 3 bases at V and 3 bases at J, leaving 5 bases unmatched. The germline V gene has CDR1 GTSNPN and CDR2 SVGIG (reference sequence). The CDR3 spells CAWSRTGLNQPQHF. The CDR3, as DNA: TGTGCCTGGAGCCGGACAGGACTCAATCAGCCCCAGCATTTT. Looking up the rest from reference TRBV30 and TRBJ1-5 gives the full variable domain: SQTIHQWPATLVQPVGSPLSLECTVEGTSNPNLYWYRQAAGRGLQLLFYSVGIGQISSEVPQNLSASRPQDRQFILSSKKLLLSDSGFYLCAWSRTGLNQPQHFGDGTRLSIL.

For the CDR3, the DNA is TGTGCCAGCAGCGTGACAGCAATGAACACTGAAGCTTTCTTT. Its protein product is CASSVTAMNTEAFF. V gene TRBV9 combines with J gene TRBJ1-1, with D tentatively TRBD1 (5 bases). This CDR3 is built from 14 residues. Germline V gene sequence: CDR1 SGDLS, CDR2 YYNGEE. Deletions cut 2 bases from V and 0 bases from J, with 8 bases between.

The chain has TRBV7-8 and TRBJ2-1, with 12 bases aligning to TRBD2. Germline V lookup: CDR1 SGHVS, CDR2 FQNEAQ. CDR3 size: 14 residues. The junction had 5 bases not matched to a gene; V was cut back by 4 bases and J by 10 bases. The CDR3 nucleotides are TGTGCCAGCAGCTCCTGGACTAGCGGGGTCGAGCAGTTCTTC. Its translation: CASSSWTSGVEQFF.

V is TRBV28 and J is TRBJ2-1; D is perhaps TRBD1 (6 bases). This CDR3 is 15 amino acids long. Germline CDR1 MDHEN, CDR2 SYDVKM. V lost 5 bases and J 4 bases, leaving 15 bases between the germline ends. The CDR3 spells CASSLTGIGYNEQFF. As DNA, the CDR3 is TGTGCCAGCAGTCTCACAGGGATCGGGTACAATGAGCAGTTCTTC.

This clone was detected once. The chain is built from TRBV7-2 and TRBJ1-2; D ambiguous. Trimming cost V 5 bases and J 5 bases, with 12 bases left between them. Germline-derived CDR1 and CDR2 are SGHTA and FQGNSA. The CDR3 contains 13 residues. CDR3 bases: TGTGCCAGCAGCCCCGAACAGTTGTATGGCTACACCTTC. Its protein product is CASSPEQLYGYTF.

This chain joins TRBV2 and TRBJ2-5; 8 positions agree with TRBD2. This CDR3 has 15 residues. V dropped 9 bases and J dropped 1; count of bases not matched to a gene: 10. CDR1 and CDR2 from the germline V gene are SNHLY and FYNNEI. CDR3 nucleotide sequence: TGTGCCAGTACAAAAACGCGGGAGGCCCAAGAGACCCAGTACTTC. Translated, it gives CASTKTREAQETQYF.

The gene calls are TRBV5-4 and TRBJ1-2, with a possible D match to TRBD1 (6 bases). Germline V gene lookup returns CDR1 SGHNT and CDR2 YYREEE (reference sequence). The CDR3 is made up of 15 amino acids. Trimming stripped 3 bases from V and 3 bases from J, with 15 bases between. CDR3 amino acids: CASSYPSGGHYGYTF. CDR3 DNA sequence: TGTGCCAGCAGCTATCCCTCTGGGGGCCACTATGGCTACACCTTC.

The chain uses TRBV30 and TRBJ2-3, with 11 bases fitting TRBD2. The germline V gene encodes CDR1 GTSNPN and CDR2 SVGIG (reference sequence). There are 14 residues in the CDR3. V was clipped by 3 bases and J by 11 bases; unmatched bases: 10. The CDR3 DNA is TGTGCCTGGAGGATAGCGGGAGGGTCGGGAGGGCAGTATTTT. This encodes CAWRIAGGSGGQYF. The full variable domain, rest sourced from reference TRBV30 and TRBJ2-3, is SQTIHQWPATLVQPVGSPLSLECTVEGTSNPNLYWYRQAAGRGLQLLFYSVGIGQISSEVPQNLSASRPQDRQFILSSKKLLLSDSGFYLCAWRIAGGSGGQYFGPGTRLTVL.

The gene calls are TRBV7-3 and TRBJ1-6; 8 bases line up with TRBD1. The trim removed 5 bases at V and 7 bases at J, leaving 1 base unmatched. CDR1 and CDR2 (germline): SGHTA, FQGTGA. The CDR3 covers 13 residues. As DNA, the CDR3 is TGTGCCAGCAGCCGGACAGGGAATTCACCCCTCCACTTT. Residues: CASSRTGNSPLHF.

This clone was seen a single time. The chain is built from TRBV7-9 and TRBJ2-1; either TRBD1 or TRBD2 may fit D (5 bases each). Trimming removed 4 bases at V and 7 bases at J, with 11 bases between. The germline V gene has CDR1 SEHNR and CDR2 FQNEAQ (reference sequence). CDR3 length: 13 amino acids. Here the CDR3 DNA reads TGTGCCAGCAGCTCGGGACGCTTTAATGAGCAGTTCTTC. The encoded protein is CASSSGRFNEQFF.